This TCR beta chain was identified in a study of cytomegalovirus exposure and HLA in healthy donors. General study findings and limits: Trimming of TCR beta V- and J-genes showed a link, identified in a later analysis, to a missense DCLRE1C variant. An analysis that was carried out later associated 16,951 TCR beta sequences with HLA alleles at 0.05 false discovery rate. In vitro confirmation showed three CMV-associated chains to be CMV antigen specific.

The PCR was carried out with 60 Vbeta primers and 13 Jbeta primers. Clones were sequenced by immunoSEQ multiplex PCR, and TCRdb holds only the in-frame ones, with some missing. The repertoire consists of some 140,000 clones, with 55% to 80% occurring once and the leading ten covering about 1.2%. CDR1 is SQVTM, CDR2 ANQGSEA, per germline. There are 14 residues in the CDR3. Trimming stripped 3 bases from V and 2 bases from J, with 13 bases between. Concerning this clone: The antigen is undetermined.

The sample taken for sequencing was PBMCs. The origin of this receptor is a woman in her thirties or forties in good health and CMV-seronegative. The gene calls are TRBV29-1 and TRBJ2-5; possibly TRBD2 for D (6 bases). The CDR3, as DNA: TGCAGCGTTGACTTTATAGGGAGGCAAGAGACCCAGTACTTC. It yields the protein CSVDFIGRQETQYF.